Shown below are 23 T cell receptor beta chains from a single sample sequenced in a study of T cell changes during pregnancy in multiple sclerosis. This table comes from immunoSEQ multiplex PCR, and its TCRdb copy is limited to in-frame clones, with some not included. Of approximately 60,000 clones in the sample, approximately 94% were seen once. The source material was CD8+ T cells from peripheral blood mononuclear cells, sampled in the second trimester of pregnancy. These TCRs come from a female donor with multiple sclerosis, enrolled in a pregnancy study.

CDR3: CASSQGTESTEAFF. The CDR3 DNA reads as TGCGCCAGCAGCCAAGGGACAGAAAGCACTGAAGCTTTCTTT. The J gene is TRBJ1-1, the V gene TRBV4-1; D perhaps matches TRBD1 (6 bases). The V gene's germline CDR1 is MGHRA and CDR2 YSYEKL. V was clipped by 1 base and J by 4 bases, with 10 bases between them. The CDR3 sequence is 14 residues long.

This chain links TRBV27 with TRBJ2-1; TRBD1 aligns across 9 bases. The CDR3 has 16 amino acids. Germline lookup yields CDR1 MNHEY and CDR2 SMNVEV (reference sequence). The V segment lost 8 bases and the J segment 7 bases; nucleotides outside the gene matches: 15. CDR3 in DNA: TGTGCCAGCTTCCCAGGACAGGGGCCTTTAGGGAATGAGCAGTTCTTC. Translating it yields CASFPGQGPLGNEQFF.

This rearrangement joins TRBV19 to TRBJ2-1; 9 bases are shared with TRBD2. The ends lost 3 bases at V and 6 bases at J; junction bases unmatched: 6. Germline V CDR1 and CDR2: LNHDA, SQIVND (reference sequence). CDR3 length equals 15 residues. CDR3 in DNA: TGTGCCAGTAGTATGTCTAGCGGGGTTCTCAATGAGCAGTTCTTC. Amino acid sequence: CASSMSSGVLNEQFF.

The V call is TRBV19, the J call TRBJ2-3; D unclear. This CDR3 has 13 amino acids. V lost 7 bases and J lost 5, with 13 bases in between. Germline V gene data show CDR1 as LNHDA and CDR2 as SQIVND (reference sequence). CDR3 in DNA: TGTGCCAGTAAACTACGCGGAGAAGATACGCAGTATTTT. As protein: CASKLRGEDTQYF. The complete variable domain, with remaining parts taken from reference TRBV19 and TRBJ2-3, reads DGGITQSPKYLFRKEGQNVTLSCEQNLNHDAMYWYRQDPGQGLRLIYYSQIVNDFQKGDIAEGYSVSREKKESFPLTVTSAQKNPTAFYLCASKLRGEDTQYFGPGTRLTVL.

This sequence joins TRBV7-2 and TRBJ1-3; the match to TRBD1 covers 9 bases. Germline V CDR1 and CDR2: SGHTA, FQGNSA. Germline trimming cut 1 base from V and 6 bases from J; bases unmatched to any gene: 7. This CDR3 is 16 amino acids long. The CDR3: CASSLVWGDRVNTIYF. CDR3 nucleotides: TGTGCCAGCAGCTTAGTGTGGGGGGACAGGGTAAACACCATATATTTT.

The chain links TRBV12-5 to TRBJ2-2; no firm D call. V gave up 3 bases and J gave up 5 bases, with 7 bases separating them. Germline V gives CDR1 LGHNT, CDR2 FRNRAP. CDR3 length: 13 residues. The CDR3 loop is CASGFEATGELFF. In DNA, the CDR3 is TGTGCTAGTGGTTTTGAAGCAACCGGGGAGCTGTTTTTT.

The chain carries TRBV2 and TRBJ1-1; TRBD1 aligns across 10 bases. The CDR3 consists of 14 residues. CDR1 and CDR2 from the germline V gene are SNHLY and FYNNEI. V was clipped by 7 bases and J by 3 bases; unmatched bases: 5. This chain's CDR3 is CASTEGQGYTEAFF. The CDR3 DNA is TGTGCCAGCACCGAGGGACAGGGGTACACTGAAGCTTTCTTT.

CDR3 DNA: TGCGCCAGCAGTGACTGGGACAGGGGGCGGACTAATGAAAAACTGTTTTTT. Protein product: CASSDWDRGRTNEKLFF. The chain combines TRBV10-2 with TRBJ1-4, with TRBD1 matching over 12 bases. Trimming removed 3 bases from V and 2 bases from J; junction bases left unmatched: 4. From germline, CDR1 is WSHSY and CDR2 SAAADI. There are 17 residues in the CDR3.

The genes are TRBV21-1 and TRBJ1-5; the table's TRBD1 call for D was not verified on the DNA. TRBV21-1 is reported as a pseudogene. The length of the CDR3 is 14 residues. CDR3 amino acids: CASSDVGRIKPQHF. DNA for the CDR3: TGTGCCAGCAGCGATGTGGGCCGCATCAAGCCCCAGCATTTT.

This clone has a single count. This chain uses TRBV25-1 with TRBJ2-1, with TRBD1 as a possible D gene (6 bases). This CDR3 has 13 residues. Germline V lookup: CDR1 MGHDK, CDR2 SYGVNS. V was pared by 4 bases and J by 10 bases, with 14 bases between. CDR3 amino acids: CASSVPGAGEQFF. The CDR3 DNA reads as TGTGCCAGCAGTGTACCAGGGGCTGGAGAGCAGTTCTTC.

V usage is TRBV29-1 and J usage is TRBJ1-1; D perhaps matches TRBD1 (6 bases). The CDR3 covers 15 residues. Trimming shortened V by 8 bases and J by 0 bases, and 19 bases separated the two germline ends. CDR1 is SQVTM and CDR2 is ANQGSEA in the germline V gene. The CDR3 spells CSIDHRDLMNTEAFF. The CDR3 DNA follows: TGCAGCATAGACCACAGGGACCTCATGAACACTGAAGCTTTCTTT.

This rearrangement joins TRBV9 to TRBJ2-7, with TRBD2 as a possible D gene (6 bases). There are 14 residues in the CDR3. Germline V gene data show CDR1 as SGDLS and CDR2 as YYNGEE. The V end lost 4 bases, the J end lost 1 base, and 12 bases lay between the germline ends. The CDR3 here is CASSPRAGSYEQYF. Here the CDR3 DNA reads TGTGCCAGCAGCCCCCGAGCGGGTTCCTACGAGCAGTACTTC.

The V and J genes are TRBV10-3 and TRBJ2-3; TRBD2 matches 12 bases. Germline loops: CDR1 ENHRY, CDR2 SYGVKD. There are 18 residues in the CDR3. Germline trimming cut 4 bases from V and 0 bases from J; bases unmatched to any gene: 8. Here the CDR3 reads CAISGGTSGQPSTDTQYF. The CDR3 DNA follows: TGTGCCATCAGTGGGGGGACTAGCGGGCAACCCAGCACAGATACGCAGTATTTT.

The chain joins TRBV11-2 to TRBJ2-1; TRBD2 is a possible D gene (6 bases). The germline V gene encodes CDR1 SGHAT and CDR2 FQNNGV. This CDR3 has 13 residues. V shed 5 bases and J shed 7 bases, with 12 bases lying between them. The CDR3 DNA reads TGTGCCAGCAGCCATAGACTAGTAAATGAGCAGTTCTTC. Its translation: CASSHRLVNEQFF.

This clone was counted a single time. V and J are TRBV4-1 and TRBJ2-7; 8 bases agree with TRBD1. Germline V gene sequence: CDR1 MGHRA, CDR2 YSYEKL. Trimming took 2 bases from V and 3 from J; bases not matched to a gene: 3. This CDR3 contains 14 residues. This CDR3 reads CASSQTGTGYEQYF. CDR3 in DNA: TGCGCCAGCAGCCAAACCGGGACAGGCTACGAGCAGTACTTC.

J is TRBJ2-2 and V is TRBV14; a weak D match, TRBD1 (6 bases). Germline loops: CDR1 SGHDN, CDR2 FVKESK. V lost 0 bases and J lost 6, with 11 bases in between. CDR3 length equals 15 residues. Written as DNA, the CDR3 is TGTGCCAGCAGCCAAGATCAGGGGTGGTCCGGGGAGCTGTTTTTT. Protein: CASSQDQGWSGELFF.

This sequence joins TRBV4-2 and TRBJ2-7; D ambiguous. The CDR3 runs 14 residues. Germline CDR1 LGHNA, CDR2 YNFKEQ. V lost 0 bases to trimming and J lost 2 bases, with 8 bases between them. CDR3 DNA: TGTGCCAGCAGCCAAGAGCCAGGTCCCTACGAGCAGTACTTC. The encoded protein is CASSQEPGPYEQYF.

The CDR3 DNA follows: TGTGCCAGCAGTCCCGGACTAGCGCCCTCCTACAATGAGCAGTTCTTC. Translated, it gives CASSPGLAPSYNEQFF. The chain recombines TRBV27 with TRBJ2-1, with 9 bases lining up with TRBD2. V lost 5 bases to trimming and J lost 0 bases; unmatched junction nucleotides: 5. The CDR3 runs to 16 residues. The V gene's germline CDR1 is MNHEY and CDR2 SMNVEV (reference sequence).

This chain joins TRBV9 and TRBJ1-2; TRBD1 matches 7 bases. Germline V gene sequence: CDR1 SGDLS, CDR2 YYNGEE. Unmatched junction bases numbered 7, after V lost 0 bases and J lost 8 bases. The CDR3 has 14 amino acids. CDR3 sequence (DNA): TGTGCCAGCAGCGTAGCTACGACAGGGTACGGCTACACCTTC. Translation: CASSVATTGYGYTF. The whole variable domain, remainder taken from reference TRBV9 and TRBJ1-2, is DSGVTQTPKHLITATGQRVTLRCSPRSGDLSVYWYQQSLDQGLQFLIQYYNGEERAKGNILERFSAQQFPDLHSELNLSSLELGDSALYFCASSVATTGYGYTFGSGTRLTVV.

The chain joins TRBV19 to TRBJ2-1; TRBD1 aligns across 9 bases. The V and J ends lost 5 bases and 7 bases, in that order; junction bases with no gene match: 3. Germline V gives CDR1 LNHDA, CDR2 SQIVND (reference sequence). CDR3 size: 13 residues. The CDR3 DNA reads TGTGCCAGTAGTTTCGGACAGGGGAATGAGCAGTTCTTC. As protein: CASSFGQGNEQFF.

The CDR3 protein is CASSRQGKNGYTF. For the CDR3, the DNA is TGTGCCAGCAGTCGACAGGGGAAGAATGGCTACACCTTC. The V gene is TRBV5-4, the J gene TRBJ1-2, with TRBD1 matching 8 bases. The CDR3 totals 13 residues. The germline gives CDR1 SGHNT, CDR2 YYREEE (reference sequence). The junction had 6 bases not matched to a gene; V was cut back by 5 bases and J by 6 bases.

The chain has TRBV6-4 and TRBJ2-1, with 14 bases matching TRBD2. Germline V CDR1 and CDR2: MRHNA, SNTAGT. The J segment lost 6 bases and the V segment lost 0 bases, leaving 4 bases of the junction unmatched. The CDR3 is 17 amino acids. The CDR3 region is CASSDSGLAGESNEQFF. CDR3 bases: TGTGCCAGCAGTGACTCGGGACTAGCGGGAGAAAGCAATGAGCAGTTCTTC.

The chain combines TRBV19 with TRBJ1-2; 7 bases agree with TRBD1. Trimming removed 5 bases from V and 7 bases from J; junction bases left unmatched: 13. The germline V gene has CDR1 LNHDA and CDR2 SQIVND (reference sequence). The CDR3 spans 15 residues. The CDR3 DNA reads TGTGCCAGTAGTTCCCGACAGGGCTCTATTCGTGGCTACACCTTC. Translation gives CASSSRQGSIRGYTF.